This paragraph reports one T cell receptor (beta chain). The data belong to a study of blood T cell repertoires in COVID-19. Only in-frame clones appear in the TCRdb table, and some are missing; sequencing was by immunoSEQ multiplex PCR. The profile shows tens of thousands of clones, more than 65% of them singletons. Trimming took 11 bases from V and 6 from J, leaving 13 bases between them. The CDR3 extends over 12 amino acids. Germline V lookup: CDR1 LNHDA, CDR2 SQIVND (reference sequence). Seattle cases were enrolled at active infection and followed longitudinally. The chain employs TRBV19 and TRBJ2-2; D may be TRBD2 (5 bases). This sequence was found in a man at least 80 years old with COVID-19, enrolled during active disease. Material for sequencing was peripheral blood. The CDR3 sequence: CAGKAGAGELFF. The CDR3, as DNA: TGTGCCGGGAAAGCCGGGGCCGGGGAGCTGTTTTTT.